The 31 T cell receptor beta chains presented below share a single source sample, sequenced in a study of radiation and T cells in renal cell carcinoma. Sample time point: blood 4 weeks post-SBRT, at nephrectomy. As to treatment: 15 Gy SBRT to primary tumor, nephrectomy 4 weeks later. Profiling relied on immunoSEQ multiplex PCR, and the TCRdb table lists in-frame clones only, not all of them. Of about 83,000 clones in the sample, approximately 82% were seen once. The sample was blood, taken from a patient whose treatment included radiotherapy and nephrectomy. Receptors were obtained from a woman between 55 and 75 years old with renal cell carcinoma.

The chain couples TRBV6-1 to TRBJ1-5; D might be TRBD1 (6 bases). Germline V gene sequence: CDR1 MNHNS, CDR2 SASEGT. Trimming removed 0 bases at V and 9 bases at J, with 21 bases between. The CDR3 has 17 residues. The CDR3 bases are TGTGCCAGCAGTGAAGCGTTTGGACAGCCCGCGGTGGTGCCCCAGCATTTT. It specifies CASSEAFGQPAVVPQHF.

This chain connects TRBV7-9 to TRBJ2-5; TRBD2 agrees at 14 bases. The V gene's germline CDR1 is SEHNR and CDR2 FQNEAQ (reference sequence). CDR3 length: 15 amino acids. With V trimmed by 5 bases and J by 4 bases, 3 bases remained unmatched. This CDR3 reads CASSPGTSGGETQYF. Here the CDR3 DNA reads TGTGCCAGCAGCCCCGGGACTAGCGGGGGAGAGACCCAGTACTTC.

V is TRBV27 and J is TRBJ1-2; TRBD1 agrees at 8 bases. The CDR3 extends over 14 amino acids. CDR1 is MNHEY, CDR2 SMNVEV, per germline (reference sequence). V shed 8 bases and J 3 bases; nucleotides not matched to a gene: 8. CDR3 DNA: TGTGCCAGCGGTCCAACAGGGGGATACTATGGCTACACCTTC. Translated, it gives CASGPTGGYYGYTF.

The rearrangement uses TRBV6-6 and TRBJ1-5, with D possibly being TRBD1 (5 bases). Germline V gene data show CDR1 as MNHNY and CDR2 as SVGAGI (reference sequence). CDR3 length: 15 amino acids. Trimming removed 2 bases from V and 3 bases from J, with 11 bases in between. The CDR3 reads CASSYRRGDNQPQHF. As DNA, the CDR3 is TGTGCCAGCAGTTACCGCCGGGGGGACAATCAGCCCCAGCATTTT.

The gene calls are TRBV13 and TRBJ2-1; TRBD2 matches 7 bases. The junction had 8 bases not matched to a gene; V was cut back by 5 bases and J by 1 base. Per germline, CDR1 PRHDT and CDR2 FYEKMQ (reference sequence). The CDR3 spans 16 residues. The CDR3 DNA reads as TGTGCCAGCAGCGGCCGGCGAGCGGGATCCTACAATGAGCAGTTCTTC. This gives the protein CASSGRRAGSYNEQFF.

By share of the sample, this clone is large. The chain employs TRBV11-2 and TRBJ1-1; D perhaps matches TRBD1 (5 bases). Trimming pared 4 bases from V and 4 bases from J, leaving 19 bases between. CDR1 SGHAT and CDR2 FQNNGV come from the germline V gene. This CDR3 spans 16 amino acids. Written as DNA, the CDR3 is TGTGCCAGCAGCTCCTTCCAGGGTGTCGGGAGCACTGAAGCTTTCTTT. Amino acid sequence: CASSSFQGVGSTEAFF. Looking up the rest from reference TRBV11-2 and TRBJ1-1 gives the full variable domain: EAGVAQSPRYKIIEKRQSVAFWCNPISGHATLYWYQQILGQGPKLLIQFQNNGVVDDSQLPKDRFSAERLKGVDSTLKIQPAKLEDSAVYLCASSSFQGVGSTEAFFGQGTRLTVV.

V and J are TRBV5-4 and TRBJ1-2; 9 nucleotides match TRBD1. There are 17 residues in the CDR3. V shed 3 bases and J 6 bases; nucleotides not matched to a gene: 15. CDR1 is SGHNT, CDR2 YYREEE, per germline (reference sequence). This CDR3 is CASSYTGTGQGGHGYTF. The CDR3, as DNA: TGTGCCAGCAGCTATACCGGGACAGGGCAGGGAGGCCATGGCTACACCTTC.

This chain connects TRBV11-3 to TRBJ2-1; 7 positions match TRBD1. From germline, CDR1 is SGHNT and CDR2 YENEEA. V shed 5 bases and J 7 bases; nucleotides not matched to a gene: 5. The CDR3 has 13 residues. The CDR3: CASSPDRDNEQFF. The CDR3 DNA is TGTGCCAGCAGCCCCGACAGGGATAATGAGCAGTTCTTC.

This clone was found a few times. The rearrangement uses TRBV19 and TRBJ1-5, with TRBD1 as a possible D gene (5 bases). CDR3 length: 15 amino acids. V shed 5 bases and J shed 3 bases, with 14 bases lying between them. Germline-derived CDR1 and CDR2 are LNHDA and SQIVND (reference sequence). The DNA of the CDR3 is TGTGCCAGTAGTCCCTGGGGGGGTTCCAATCAGCCCCAGCATTTT. Translating it yields CASSPWGGSNQPQHF.

This clone appeared a few times. The chain carries TRBV11-3 and TRBJ1-3; a possible D gene is TRBD1 (6 bases). From germline, CDR1 is SGHNT and CDR2 YENEEA. The CDR3 totals 17 residues. The V end was cut by 4 bases, the J end by 0 bases, with 16 bases between. DNA for the CDR3: TGTGCCAGCAGCTACCGTCAGGACAGTCACTCTGGAAACACCATATATTTT. It codes for CASSYRQDSHSGNTIYF.

The V and J genes are TRBV19 and TRBJ1-6, with 9 bases lining up with TRBD1. J was trimmed by 10 bases and V by 3 bases; bases with no gene match: 10. The CDR3 covers 16 residues. The germline V gene encodes CDR1 LNHDA and CDR2 SQIVND (reference sequence). The CDR3 DNA is TGTGCCAGTAGTATTCACCTGACAGGGGGAGGATCACCCCTCCACTTT. Its protein is CASSIHLTGGGSPLHF.

As concerns this clone: The sample contains more than one DNA sequence encoding this CDR3. The chain's CDR3 is CASSVELAGGTDTQYF. The CDR3 DNA is TGTGCCAGCAGCGTAGAATTAGCGGGGGGCACAGATACGCAGTATTTT. The chain has TRBV9 and TRBJ2-3; 9 nucleotides line up with TRBD2. Germline V gene data show CDR1 as SGDLS and CDR2 as YYNGEE. The CDR3 length is 16 residues. V trimming: 0 bases; J trimming: 1 base; junction bases outside the gene matches: 3.

In this sample, this clone turned up a few times. V gene TRBV12-5 combines with J gene TRBJ1-1; 7 nucleotides line up with TRBD1. The germline gives CDR1 LGHNT, CDR2 FRNRAP. The CDR3 loop spans 15 amino acids. Losses at the gene ends were 5 bases for V and 6 bases for J; bases not matched to a gene: 12. CDR3 DNA sequence: TGTGCTAGTGGTGGGGACAGTGCCTCCAACGCTGAAGCTTTCTTT. This codes for CASGGDSASNAEAFF.

The genes are TRBV7-9 and TRBJ2-3; D may be TRBD1 (6 bases). CDR1 SEHNR and CDR2 FQNEAQ come from the germline V gene (reference sequence). The CDR3 covers 14 residues. Trimming left V 2 bases short and J 1 base short, with 7 bases between. Here the CDR3 DNA reads TGTGCCAGCAGCTTACGGACAGGCACAGATACGCAGTATTTT. Residues: CASSLRTGTDTQYF.

The chain couples TRBV18 to TRBJ2-7; the match to TRBD2 covers 7 bases. Germline V gene sequence: CDR1 KGHSH, CDR2 LQKENI. Germline trimming cut 2 bases from V and 4 bases from J; bases unmatched to any gene: 2. CDR3 length: 13 amino acids. CDR3 sequence reads: CASSPGGGYEQYF. The CDR3 DNA reads TGTGCCAGCTCACCAGGGGGGGGGTACGAGCAGTACTTC.

The rearrangement links TRBV5-1 to TRBJ1-6; D perhaps matches TRBD1 (5 bases). V lost 5 bases to trimming and J lost 10 bases, with 16 bases between them. In germline, CDR1 is SGHRS, CDR2 YFSETQ. This CDR3 spans 14 amino acids. The CDR3 DNA is TGCGCCAGCAGGCCCGGGACCAGGAGCTCACCCCTCCACTTT. Its translation is CASRPGTRSSPLHF. The full variable domain, rest sourced from reference TRBV5-1 and TRBJ1-6, is KAGVTQTPRYLIKTRGQQVTLSCSPISGHRSVSWYQQTPGQGLQFLFEYFSETQRNKGNFPGRFSGRQFSNSRSEMNVSTLELGDSALYLCASRPGTRSSPLHFGNGTRLTVT.

The rearrangement links TRBV4-1 to TRBJ1-2, with a tentative D call TRBD1 (6 bases). The V and J ends lost 3 bases and 5 bases respectively, with 13 bases between them. The CDR3 spans 14 residues. Per germline, CDR1 MGHRA and CDR2 YSYEKL. CDR3: CASSQEGGWYGYTF. In nucleotides, the CDR3 is TGCGCCAGCAGCCAGGAGGGGGGTTGGTATGGCTACACCTTC.

The gene calls are TRBV7-3 and TRBJ2-3; D tentatively fits TRBD1 or TRBD2 (5 bases each). Germline CDR1 SGHTA, CDR2 FQGTGA. The CDR3 spans 13 residues. V lost 0 bases and J 6 bases, leaving 7 bases between the germline ends. This CDR3 reads CASSLTGEDTQYF. The CDR3 coding sequence is TGTGCCAGCAGCTTAACGGGGGAGGATACGCAGTATTTT.

The chain links TRBV5-8 to TRBJ2-3, with D possibly being TRBD2 (6 bases). The CDR3 is made up of 15 amino acids. Germline V gene sequence: CDR1 SGHTS, CDR2 YDEGEE. Deletions cut 4 bases from V and 4 bases from J, with 16 bases between. The CDR3 here is CASSPGLSGPDTQYF. The CDR3 bases are TGTGCCAGCAGCCCGGGACTGTCAGGCCCAGATACGCAGTATTTT.

The chain links TRBV9 to TRBJ2-5; D is undetermined. CDR1 and CDR2 from the germline V gene are SGDLS and YYNGEE. Deletions cut 2 bases from V and 2 bases from J, with 7 bases between. The CDR3 has 13 amino acids. The CDR3 spells CASSVNGQETQYF. The DNA for the CDR3 is TGTGCCAGCAGCGTGAACGGACAAGAGACCCAGTACTTC.

This chain uses TRBV9 with TRBJ2-1; 8 positions match TRBD2. The junction had 6 bases not matched to a gene; V was cut back by 0 bases and J by 7 bases. Looked up from germline, CDR1 is SGDLS and CDR2 is YYNGEE. CDR3 size: 15 residues. CDR3 in amino acids: CASSVAAGVGNEQFF. The CDR3 DNA reads TGTGCCAGCAGCGTAGCAGCGGGAGTGGGGAATGAGCAGTTCTTC.

The V call is TRBV5-4, the J call TRBJ2-2; no clear D. The CDR3 consists of 13 residues. With 0 bases removed from V and 6 bases from J, the gap between germline ends came to 6 bases. Germline CDR1 is SGHNT and CDR2 is YYREEE (reference sequence). The CDR3 DNA follows: TGTGCCAGCAGCTTGGCAGGCCCCGGGGAGCTGTTTTTT. Translation gives CASSLAGPGELFF.

CDR3 residues: CASSPDRSSYEQYF. CDR3 nucleotides: TGTGCCAGCAGCCCGGACAGAAGCTCCTACGAGCAGTACTTC. This chain joins TRBV7-6 and TRBJ2-7, with TRBD1 as a possible D gene (6 bases). The CDR3 loop spans 14 amino acids. CDR1 is SGHVS, CDR2 FNYEAQ, per germline. Trimming removed 5 bases from V and 0 bases from J, with 11 bases in between.

V gene TRBV28 combines with J gene TRBJ1-2; maybe TRBD1 (6 bases). Germline V gene lookup returns CDR1 MDHEN and CDR2 SYDVKM. Trimming shortened V by 7 bases and J by 0 bases, and 12 bases separated the two germline ends. The CDR3 runs 14 residues. The CDR3 DNA sequence: TGTGCCAGCAACCGACAGGTCCCTAACTATGGCTACACCTTC. This sequence encodes CASNRQVPNYGYTF.

This chain connects TRBV14 to TRBJ2-7; D call uncertain. V shed 1 base and J shed 3 bases, with 7 bases lying between them. Looked up from germline, CDR1 is SGHDN and CDR2 is FVKESK. The CDR3 length is 13 residues. The CDR3 spells CASSQALIYEQYF. Written as DNA, the CDR3 is TGTGCCAGCAGCCAAGCCCTAATCTACGAGCAGTACTTC.

The chain is built from TRBV7-2 and TRBJ1-1; weak D call: TRBD1 (5 bases). Germline CDR1 and CDR2: SGHTA and FQGNSA. V was cut by 0 bases and J by 3 bases, with 8 bases left in between. The CDR3 length is 14 residues. CDR3 coding DNA: TGTGCCAGCAGCTTAGCGGGGCTCGACACTGAAGCTTTCTTT. Its protein is CASSLAGLDTEAFF.

This clone was found a few times. In nucleotides, the CDR3 is TGTGCCAGTAGTTTCGCGACAGGTCACTACGAGCAGTACTTC. Its translation: CASSFATGHYEQYF. The chain employs TRBV19 and TRBJ2-7; possible D gene TRBD1, 6 bases. Germline V lookup: CDR1 LNHDA, CDR2 SQIVND (reference sequence). V gave up 5 bases and J gave up 3 bases, with 14 bases separating them. The CDR3 covers 14 residues.

The chain recombines TRBV28 with TRBJ1-3; no clear D gene. V was pared by 4 bases and J by 2 bases, with 9 bases between. There are 14 residues in the CDR3. CDR1 is MDHEN, CDR2 SYDVKM, per germline. Here the CDR3 reads CASSSQAPGNTIYF. The CDR3 DNA is TGTGCCAGCAGTTCTCAGGCGCCTGGAAACACCATATATTTT.

This clone has only one observation. This chain links TRBV5-1 with TRBJ1-1; D is unclear. Germline CDR1 is SGHRS and CDR2 is YFSETQ. This CDR3 has 14 amino acids. Between the trimmed V and J ends, which lost 6 bases and 4 bases, there was a span of 16 bases. The CDR3 here is CASTPGGDTTEAFF. CDR3 coding DNA: TGCGCCAGCACACCGGGCGGAGATACCACTGAAGCTTTCTTT.

The chain carries TRBV27 and TRBJ1-1, with a weak D call TRBD1 (6 bases). CDR1 is MNHEY, CDR2 SMNVEV, per germline (reference sequence). This CDR3 is built from 14 residues. V was shortened by 4 bases and J by 7 bases, with 16 bases between the two germline ends. Here the CDR3 reads CASSWGTPPNEAFF. In DNA form, the CDR3 reads TGTGCCAGCAGTTGGGGGACACCTCCAAATGAAGCTTTCTTT.

This clone was counted a few times. This sequence joins TRBV4-1 and TRBJ1-1; perhaps TRBD1 as D (5 bases). In germline, CDR1 is MGHRA, CDR2 YSYEKL. Deletions cut 1 base from V and 11 bases from J, with 8 bases between. This CDR3 is 11 amino acids long. CDR3 sequence: CASSQAGEAFF. CDR3 nucleotides: TGCGCCAGCAGCCAAGCGGGGGAGGCTTTCTTT.